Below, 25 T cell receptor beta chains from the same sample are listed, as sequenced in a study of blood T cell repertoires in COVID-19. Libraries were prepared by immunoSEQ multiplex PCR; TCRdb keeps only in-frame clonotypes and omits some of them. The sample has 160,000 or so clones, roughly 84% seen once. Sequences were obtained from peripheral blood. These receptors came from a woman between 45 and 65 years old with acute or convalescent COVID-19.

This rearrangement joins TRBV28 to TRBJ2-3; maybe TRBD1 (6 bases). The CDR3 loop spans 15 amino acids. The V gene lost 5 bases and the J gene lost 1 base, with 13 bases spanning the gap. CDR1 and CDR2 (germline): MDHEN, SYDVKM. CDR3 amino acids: CASSPRGRGTDTQYF. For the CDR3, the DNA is TGTGCCAGCAGTCCCAGGGGAAGGGGCACAGATACGCAGTATTTT. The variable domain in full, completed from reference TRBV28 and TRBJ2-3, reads DVKVTQSSRYLVKRTGEKVFLECVQDMDHENMFWYRQDPGLGLRLIYFSYDVKMKEKGDIPEGYSVSREKKERFSLILESASTNQTSMYLCASSPRGRGTDTQYFGPGTRLTVL.

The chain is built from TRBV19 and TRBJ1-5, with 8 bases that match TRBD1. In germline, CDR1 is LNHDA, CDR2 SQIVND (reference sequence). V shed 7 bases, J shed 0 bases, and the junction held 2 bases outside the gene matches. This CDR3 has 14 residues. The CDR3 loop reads CASITGGSNQPQHF. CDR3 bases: TGTGCCAGTATAACAGGGGGTAGCAATCAGCCCCAGCATTTT.

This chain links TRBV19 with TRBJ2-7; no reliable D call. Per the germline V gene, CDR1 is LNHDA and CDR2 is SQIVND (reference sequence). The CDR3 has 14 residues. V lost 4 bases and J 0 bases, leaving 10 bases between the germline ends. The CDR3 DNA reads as TGTGCCAGTAGTAGTTTCAGGTACTCCTACGAGCAGTACTTC. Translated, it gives CASSSFRYSYEQYF.

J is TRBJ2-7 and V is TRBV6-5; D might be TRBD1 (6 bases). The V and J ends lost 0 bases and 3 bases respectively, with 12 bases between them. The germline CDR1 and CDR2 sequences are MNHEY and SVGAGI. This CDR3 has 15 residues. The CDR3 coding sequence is TGTGCCAGCAGTTACTCATCCAGGGGAGTCTACGAGCAGTACTTC. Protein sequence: CASSYSSRGVYEQYF.

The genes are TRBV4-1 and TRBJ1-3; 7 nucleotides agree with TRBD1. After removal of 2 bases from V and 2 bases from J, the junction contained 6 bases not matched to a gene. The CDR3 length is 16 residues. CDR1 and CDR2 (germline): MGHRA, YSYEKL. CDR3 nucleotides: TGCGCCAGCAGCCAACGACAGGGATCGGCTGGAAACACCATATATTTT. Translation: CASSQRQGSAGNTIYF.

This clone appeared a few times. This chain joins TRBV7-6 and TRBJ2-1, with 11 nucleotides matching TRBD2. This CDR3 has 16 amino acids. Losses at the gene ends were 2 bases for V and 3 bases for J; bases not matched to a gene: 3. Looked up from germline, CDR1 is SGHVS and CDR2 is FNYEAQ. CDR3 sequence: CASSLSTSGVYNEQFF. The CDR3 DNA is TGTGCCAGCAGCTTATCGACTAGCGGGGTCTACAATGAGCAGTTCTTC.

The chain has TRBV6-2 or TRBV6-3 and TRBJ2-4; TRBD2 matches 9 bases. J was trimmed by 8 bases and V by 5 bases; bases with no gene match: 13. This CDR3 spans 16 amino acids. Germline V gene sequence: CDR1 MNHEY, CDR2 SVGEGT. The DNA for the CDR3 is TGTGCCAGCAGTCCGGGACCGGGACTAGCTGGGGACATTCAGTACTTC. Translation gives CASSPGPGLAGDIQYF.

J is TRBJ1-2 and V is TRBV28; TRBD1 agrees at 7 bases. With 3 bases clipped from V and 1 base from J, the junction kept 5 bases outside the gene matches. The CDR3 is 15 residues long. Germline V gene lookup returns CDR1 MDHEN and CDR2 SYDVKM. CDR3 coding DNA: TGTGCCAGCAGTTTGGTGACAGGGATTAACTATGGCTACACCTTC. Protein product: CASSLVTGINYGYTF.

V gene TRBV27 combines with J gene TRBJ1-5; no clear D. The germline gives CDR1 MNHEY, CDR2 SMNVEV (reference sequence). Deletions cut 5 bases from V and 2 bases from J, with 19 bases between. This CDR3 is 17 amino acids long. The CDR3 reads CASSLFPDGVGNQPQHF. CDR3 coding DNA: TGTGCCAGCAGTCTGTTCCCAGACGGGGTCGGCAATCAGCCCCAGCATTTT.

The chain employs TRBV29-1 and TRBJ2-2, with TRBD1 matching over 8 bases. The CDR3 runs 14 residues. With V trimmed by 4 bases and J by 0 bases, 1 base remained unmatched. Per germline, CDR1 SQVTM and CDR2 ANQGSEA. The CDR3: CSVGDRTNTGELFF. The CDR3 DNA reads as TGCAGCGTTGGGGACAGGACGAACACCGGGGAGCTGTTTTTT.

The CDR3 coding sequence is TGCGCCAGCAGCCAAGACCCAGGGCGAGGTGCTAATGAAAAACTGTTTTTT. Translated: CASSQDPGRGANEKLFF. The chain links TRBV4-3 to TRBJ1-4, with D possibly being TRBD1 (5 bases). In germline, CDR1 is LGHNA, CDR2 YSLEER. The CDR3 contains 17 residues. Trimming removed 0 bases from V and 3 bases from J, with 14 bases in between.

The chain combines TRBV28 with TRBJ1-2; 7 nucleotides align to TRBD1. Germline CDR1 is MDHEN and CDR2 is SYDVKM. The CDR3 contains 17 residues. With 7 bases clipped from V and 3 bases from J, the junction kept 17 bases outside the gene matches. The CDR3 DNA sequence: TGTGCCAGCACCTCCAGACAGGGATCTAAATGGGACTATGGCTACACCTTC. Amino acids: CASTSRQGSKWDYGYTF.

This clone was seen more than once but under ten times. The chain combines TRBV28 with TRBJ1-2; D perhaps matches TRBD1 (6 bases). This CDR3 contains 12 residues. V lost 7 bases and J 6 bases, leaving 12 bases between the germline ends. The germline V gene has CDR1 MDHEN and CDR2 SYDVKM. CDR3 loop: CASIAGVDGYTF. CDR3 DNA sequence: TGTGCCAGCATCGCAGGGGTGGATGGCTACACCTTC.

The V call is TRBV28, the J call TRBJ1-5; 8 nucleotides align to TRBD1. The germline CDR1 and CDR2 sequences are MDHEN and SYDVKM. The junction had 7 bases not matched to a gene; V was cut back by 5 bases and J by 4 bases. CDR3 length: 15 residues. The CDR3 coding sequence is TGTGCCAGCAGTAAAACAGGGGGTCAAAATCAGCCCCAGCATTTT. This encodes CASSKTGGQNQPQHF.

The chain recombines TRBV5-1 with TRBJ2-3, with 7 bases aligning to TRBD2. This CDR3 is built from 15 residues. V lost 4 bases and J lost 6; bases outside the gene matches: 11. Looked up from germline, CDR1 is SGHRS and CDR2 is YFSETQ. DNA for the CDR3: TGCGCCAGCAGCAAGGATAGCGGGCCTGGGGATACGCAGTATTTT. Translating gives CASSKDSGPGDTQYF.

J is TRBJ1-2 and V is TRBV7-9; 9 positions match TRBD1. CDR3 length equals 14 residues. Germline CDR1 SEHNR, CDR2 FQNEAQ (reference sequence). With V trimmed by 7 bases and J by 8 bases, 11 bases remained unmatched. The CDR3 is CASIDRQGVYGYTF. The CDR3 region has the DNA TGTGCCAGCATCGACCGACAGGGGGTGTACGGCTACACCTTC.

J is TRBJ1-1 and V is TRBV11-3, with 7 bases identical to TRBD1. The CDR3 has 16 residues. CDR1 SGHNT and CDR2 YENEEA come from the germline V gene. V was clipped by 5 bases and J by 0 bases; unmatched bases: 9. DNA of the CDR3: TGTGCCAGCAGCCAACGGACAGGATCTATGAACACTGAAGCTTTCTTT. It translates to CASSQRTGSMNTEAFF.

The CDR3: CASSEPGLAGEQYF. The CDR3 DNA follows: TGTGCCAGCAGTGAACCTGGACTAGCGGGAGAGCAGTACTTC. The chain carries TRBV2 and TRBJ2-7; 12 positions match TRBD2. This CDR3 comprises 14 residues. Germline assignment: CDR1 SNHLY and CDR2 FYNNEI. V was clipped by 2 bases and J by 7 bases; unmatched bases: 3.

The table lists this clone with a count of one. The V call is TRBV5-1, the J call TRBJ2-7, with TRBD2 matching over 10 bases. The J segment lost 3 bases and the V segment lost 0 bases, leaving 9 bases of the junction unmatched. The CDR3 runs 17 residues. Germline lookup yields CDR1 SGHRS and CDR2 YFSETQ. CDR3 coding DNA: TGCGCCAGCAGCTTGGCCCCTAGCGGGAGAGGGGACTACGAGCAGTACTTC. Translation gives CASSLAPSGRGDYEQYF.

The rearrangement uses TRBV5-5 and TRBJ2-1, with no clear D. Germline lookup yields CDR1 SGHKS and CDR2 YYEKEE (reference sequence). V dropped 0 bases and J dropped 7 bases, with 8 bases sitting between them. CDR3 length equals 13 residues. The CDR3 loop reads CASSLALGNEQFF. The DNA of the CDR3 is TGTGCCAGCAGCTTGGCGCTAGGAAATGAGCAGTTCTTC.

CDR3: CASSRSGRKETQYF. CDR3 in DNA: TGTGCCAGCAGCCGTAGCGGGAGAAAAGAGACCCAGTACTTC. The gene calls are TRBV6-5 and TRBJ2-5, with TRBD2 matching 9 bases. There are 14 residues in the CDR3. Unmatched junction bases numbered 5, after V lost 6 bases and J lost 3 bases. CDR1 and CDR2 from the germline V gene are MNHEY and SVGAGI.

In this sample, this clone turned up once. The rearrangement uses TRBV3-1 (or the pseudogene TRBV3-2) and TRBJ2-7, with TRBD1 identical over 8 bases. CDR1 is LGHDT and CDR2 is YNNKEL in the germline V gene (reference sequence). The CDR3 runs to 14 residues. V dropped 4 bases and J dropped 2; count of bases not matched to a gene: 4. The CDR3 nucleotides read TGTGCCAGCAGCCTTCTGGGACAGGCCTACGAGCAGTACTTC. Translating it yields CASSLLGQAYEQYF.

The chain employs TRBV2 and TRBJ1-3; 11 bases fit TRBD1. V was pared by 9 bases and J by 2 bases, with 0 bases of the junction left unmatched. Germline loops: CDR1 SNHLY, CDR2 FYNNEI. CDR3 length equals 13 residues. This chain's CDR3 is CARGQGAGNTIYF. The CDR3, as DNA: TGTGCCAGGGGACAGGGGGCTGGAAACACCATATATTTT.

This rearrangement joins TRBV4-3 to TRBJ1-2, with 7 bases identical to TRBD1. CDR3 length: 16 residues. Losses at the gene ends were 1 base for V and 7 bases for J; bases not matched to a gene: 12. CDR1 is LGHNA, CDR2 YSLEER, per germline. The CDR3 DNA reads TGCGCCAGCAGCCAAGCCGGGCGACAGGGATTCGGTGGCTACACCTTC. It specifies CASSQAGRQGFGGYTF.

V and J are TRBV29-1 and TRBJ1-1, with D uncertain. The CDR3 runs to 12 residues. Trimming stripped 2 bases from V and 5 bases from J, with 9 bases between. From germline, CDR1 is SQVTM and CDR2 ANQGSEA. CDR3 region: CSVEPGGTEAFF. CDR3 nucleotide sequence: TGCAGCGTTGAACCTGGAGGGACTGAAGCTTTCTTT.